This T cell receptor beta chain emerged from a study of blood T cell repertoires in COVID-19 (dated by TCRdb to the early 2020s). Describing the broader study: The collaborator samples originated in the United States, Italy and Spain and spanned the acute and convalescent phases of COVID-19. Subjects who had been exposed to COVID-19, were actively infected with it, or had recovered from it provided the deeply sampled blood TCRbeta repertoires that made up the dataset. Where available, HLA class I and class II types were taken from metadata supplied by the sample provider and were not determined by assay-based typing. The repertoires were made available in a free public database intended to serve as a resource for research on the immune response to SARS-CoV-2. The sample metadata nearly always contained a de-identified subject ID, COVID-19 status, age in years and sex. The prospective study material was composed of cDNA or gDNA derived from T cells, B-cell-depleted T cells, or PBMCs. Samples came from the ongoing ImmuneRACE study (first 160 participants) plus 1,254 subjects from 6 global collaborators.

Study-level results and caveats: How much clinical and demographic metadata was included differed by source and by participant, and the metadata was provided uncurated.

TCRbeta CDR3 regions were amplified from genomic DNA by means of the immunoSEQ Assay, a bias-controlled multiplex PCR. Turning to the authors' computational methods: The number of nucleated cells in each sample was estimated by amplification of reference gene primers within the assay. Sequence reads were collapsed and filtered to measure the absolute abundance of every unique TCRbeta CDR3 rearrangement. Productive Simpson clonality was computed per sample as the square root of Simpson's diversity index over productive rearrangements. TCRdb carries this immuneACCESS record with in-frame sequences only. Its versions omit some clonotypes, under half of them owing to an unresolved V gene in the studies checked, with the rest unexplained. V and J calls and clone size are those listed in that table; D and trimming were worked out from the DNA. This sample holds around 30,000 clones; around 90% were observed only once. 15% to 20% of the sample is in the top ten clones.

Collaborating institutions collected whole blood in K2EDTA tubes following their own protocols. Collaborator samples were shipped for TCRbeta analysis as frozen whole blood, isolated PBMCs, or DNA extracted from either sample type. Taken from the germline V gene, the CDR1 and CDR2 loops are SNHLY and FYNNEI. V loses 8 bases at its end and J loses 4 bases; junction bases beyond the gene matches: 2. The CDR3, cysteine through phenylalanine, is 12 amino acids long. Solely the CDR3 DNA is kept, with 36 bases framed from the first base. Points on this clone: This clone's antigen is unknown. Nothing much larger sits one base from this clone, and base qualities are not available.

The sequenced material came from peripheral blood. This chain is built from TRBV2 and TRBJ1-2; 9 junctional bases match TRBD1. The receptor was derived from a man older than 75 with acute or convalescent COVID-19. The sequenced DNA is TGTGCCAGCGGACAGGGGTCCTATGGCTACACCTTC. This is translated as CASGQGSYGYTF.